This T cell receptor (beta chain) appears in the sequencing data of a study of cytomegalovirus exposure and HLA in healthy donors. 60 Vbeta and 13 Jbeta primers were used in PCR. Produced via immunoSEQ multiplex PCR; TCRdb's table is partial and in-frame only. The sample records 100,000 to 150,000 clones, approximately 71% being singletons. Sequencing was done on a sample of PBMCs. This clonotype originated in a woman in her sixties or seventies in good health and CMV-seronegative.

In DNA form, the CDR3 reads TGTGCCAGCAGTTTAACCAGGGAGGGGGAAAGCTCCTACGAGCAGTACTTC. Its protein is CASSLTREGESSYEQYF. J is TRBJ2-7 and V is TRBV27; tentatively, D is TRBD2 (7 bases). Trimming pared 2 bases from V and 0 bases from J, leaving 17 bases between. Germline V CDR1 and CDR2: MNHEY, SMNVEV (reference sequence). CDR3 length equals 17 residues.